In its sample, the clone carrying this T cell receptor beta chain was seen many times. The antigen remains undetermined. Germline-derived CDR1 and CDR2 are DFQATT and SNEGSKA (reference sequence). The trim removed 6 bases at V and 0 bases at J, leaving 16 bases unmatched. This CDR3 is 17 amino acids long. Every patient had bone marrow sampled while the disease was active. This sample is part of a study of read filtering for tumor transcriptome and immune sequencing. Turning to the study itself: RNA-seq yielded only about 75 to 1,300 TCR reads, IR-seq about 3.5 to 11 million.

The library was built from about 400 ng RNA with molecular barcoded adaptors for alpha/delta and beta/gamma chains. TCRdb reprocessed the reads via MiXCR and lists one record per CDR3 protein. The data contain about 39,000 distinct CDR3 sequences, around 15% of them seen just once; the ten biggest clones take up 5.5% to 7%. Study outcomes and limitations: In IR-seq, single-read clonotypes were around 85% of clonotypes but around 3.5% of reads. IR-seq captured clonotypes deeper and more reliably than RNA-seq.

The clonotype comes from a donor over 35 with multiple myeloma. The source material was a population of CD138-negative cells sorted from bone marrow. The chain joins TRBV20-1 to TRBJ1-1; 7 bases map to TRBD1. The CDR3, as DNA: TGCAGTGCCAAAACAACCGGGACAGATAAAATGAACACTGAAGCTTTCTTT. It specifies CSAKTTGTDKMNTEAFF.